The source of this TCR beta chain is a study of T cells after posttransplantation cyclophosphamide. Study-wide points: Donor CD8+ memory clones often dominated recipient blood repertoires at later times. After PTCy, TRB diversity resembled that of CNI/methotrexate controls. Skin or GI-infiltrating T cells shared few TRB sequences with blood.

Peripheral blood was collected from the related graft donor on the marrow donation day. The protocol was immunoSEQ multiplex PCR, while the TCRdb copy is restricted to in-frame clones and leaves out a portion. The counts give under 30,000 clones, none of them seen only once; approximately 2.6% is held by the top ten. The CDR3 contains 15 residues. Germline V gene data show CDR1 as MNHNS and CDR2 as SASEGT. As for this clone: What it binds is not known. At one end, the junction sequence differs from germline, possibly due to a read error.

This sequence joins TRBV6-1 and TRBJ1-2; no clear D. The TCR comes from an older woman in good health, CMV-negative, and a related stem cell transplant donor. The specimen sequenced was PBMCs. CDR3 DNA: TGTGCCAGCAACCCCGAGGAGCCACCACTTCGCGGCTACATCTTC. Amino acid sequence: CASNPEEPPLRGYIF.